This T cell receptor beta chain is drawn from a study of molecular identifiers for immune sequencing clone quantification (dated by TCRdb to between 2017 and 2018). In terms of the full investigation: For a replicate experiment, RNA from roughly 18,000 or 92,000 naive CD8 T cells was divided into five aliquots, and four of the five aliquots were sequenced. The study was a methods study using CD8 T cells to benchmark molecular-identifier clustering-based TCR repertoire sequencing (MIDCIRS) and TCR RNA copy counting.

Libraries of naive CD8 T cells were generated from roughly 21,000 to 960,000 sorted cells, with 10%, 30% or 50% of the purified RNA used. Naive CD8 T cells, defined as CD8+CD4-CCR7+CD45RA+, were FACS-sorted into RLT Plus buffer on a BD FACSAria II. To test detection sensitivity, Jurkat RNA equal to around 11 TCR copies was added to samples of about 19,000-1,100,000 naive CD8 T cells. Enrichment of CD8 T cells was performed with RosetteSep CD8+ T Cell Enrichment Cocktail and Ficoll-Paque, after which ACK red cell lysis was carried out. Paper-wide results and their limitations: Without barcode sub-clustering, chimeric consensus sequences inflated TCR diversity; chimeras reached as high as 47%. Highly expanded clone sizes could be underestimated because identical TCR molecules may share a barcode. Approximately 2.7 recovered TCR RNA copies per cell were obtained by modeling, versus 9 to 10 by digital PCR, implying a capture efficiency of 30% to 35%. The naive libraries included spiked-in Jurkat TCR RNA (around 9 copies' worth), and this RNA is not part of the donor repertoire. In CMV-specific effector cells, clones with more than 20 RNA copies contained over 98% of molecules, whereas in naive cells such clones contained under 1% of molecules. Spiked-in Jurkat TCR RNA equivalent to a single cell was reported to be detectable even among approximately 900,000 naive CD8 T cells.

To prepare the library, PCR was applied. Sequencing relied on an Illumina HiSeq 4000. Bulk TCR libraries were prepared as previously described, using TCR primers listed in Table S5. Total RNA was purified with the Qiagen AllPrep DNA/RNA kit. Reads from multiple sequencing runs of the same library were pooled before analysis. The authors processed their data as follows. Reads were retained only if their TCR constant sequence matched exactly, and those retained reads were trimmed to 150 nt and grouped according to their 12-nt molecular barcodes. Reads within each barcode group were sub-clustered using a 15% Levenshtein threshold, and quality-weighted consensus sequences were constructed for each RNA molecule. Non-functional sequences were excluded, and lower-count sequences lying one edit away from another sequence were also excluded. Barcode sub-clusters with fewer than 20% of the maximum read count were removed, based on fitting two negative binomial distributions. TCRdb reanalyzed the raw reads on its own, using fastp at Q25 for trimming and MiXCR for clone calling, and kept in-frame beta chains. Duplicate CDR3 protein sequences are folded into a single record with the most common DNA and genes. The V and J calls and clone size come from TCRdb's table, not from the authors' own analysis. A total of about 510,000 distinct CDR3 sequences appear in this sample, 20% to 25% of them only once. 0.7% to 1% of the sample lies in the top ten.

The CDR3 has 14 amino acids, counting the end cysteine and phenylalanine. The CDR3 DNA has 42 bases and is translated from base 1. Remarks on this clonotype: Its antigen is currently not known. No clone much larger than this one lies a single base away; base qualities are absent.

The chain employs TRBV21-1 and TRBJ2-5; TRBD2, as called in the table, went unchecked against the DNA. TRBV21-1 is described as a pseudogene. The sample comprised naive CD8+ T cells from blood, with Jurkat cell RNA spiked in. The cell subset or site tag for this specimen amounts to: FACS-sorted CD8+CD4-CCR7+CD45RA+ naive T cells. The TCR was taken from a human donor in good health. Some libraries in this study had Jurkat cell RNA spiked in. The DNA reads TGTGCCAGCTTGGACTTAGGAGCTCAAGAGACCCAGTACTTC. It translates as CASLDLGAQETQYF.